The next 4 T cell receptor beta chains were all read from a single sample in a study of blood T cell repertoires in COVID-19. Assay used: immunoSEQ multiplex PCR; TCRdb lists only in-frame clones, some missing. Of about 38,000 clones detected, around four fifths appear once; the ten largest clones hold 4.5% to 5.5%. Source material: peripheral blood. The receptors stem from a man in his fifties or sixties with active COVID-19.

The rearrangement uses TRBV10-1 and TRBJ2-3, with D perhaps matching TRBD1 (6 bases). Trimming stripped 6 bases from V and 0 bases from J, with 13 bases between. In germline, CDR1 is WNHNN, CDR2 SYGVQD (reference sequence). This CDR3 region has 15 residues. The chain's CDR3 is CASSQGQPSTDTQYF. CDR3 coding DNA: TGCGCCAGCAGCCAAGGACAGCCGAGCACAGATACGCAGTATTTT.

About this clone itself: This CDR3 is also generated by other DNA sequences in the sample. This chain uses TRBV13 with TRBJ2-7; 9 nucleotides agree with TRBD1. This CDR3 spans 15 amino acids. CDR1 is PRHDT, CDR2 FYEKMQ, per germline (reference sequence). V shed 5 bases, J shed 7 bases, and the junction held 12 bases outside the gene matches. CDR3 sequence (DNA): TGTGCCAGCAGCGAGATCGGACAGGGGAAAAATGAGCAGTACTTC. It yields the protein CASSEIGQGKNEQYF. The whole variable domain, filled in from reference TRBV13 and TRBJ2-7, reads AAGVIQSPRHLIKEKRETATLKCYPIPRHDTVYWYQQGPGQDPQFLISFYEKMQSDKGSIPDRFSAQQFSDYHSELNMSSLELGDSALYFCASSEIGQGKNEQYFGPGTRLTVT.

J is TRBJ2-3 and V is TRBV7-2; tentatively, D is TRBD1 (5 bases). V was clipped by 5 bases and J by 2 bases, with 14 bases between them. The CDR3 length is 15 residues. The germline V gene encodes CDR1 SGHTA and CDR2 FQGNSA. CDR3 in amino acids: CASSPRQSNTDTQYF. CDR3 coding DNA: TGTGCCAGCAGCCCCCGACAGTCTAACACAGATACGCAGTATTTT.

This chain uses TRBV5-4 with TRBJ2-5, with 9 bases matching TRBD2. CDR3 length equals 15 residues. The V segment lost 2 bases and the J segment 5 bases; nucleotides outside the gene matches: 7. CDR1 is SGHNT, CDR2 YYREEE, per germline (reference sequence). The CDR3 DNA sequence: TGTGCCAGCAGCTTTGGCGGGGGGGCAGGGGAGACCCAGTACTTC. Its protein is CASSFGGGAGETQYF. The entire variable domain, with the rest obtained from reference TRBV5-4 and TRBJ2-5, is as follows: ETGVTQSPTHLIKTRGQQVTLRCSSQSGHNTVSWYQQALGQGPQFIFQYYREEENGRGNFPPRFSGLQFPNYSSELNVNALELDDSALYLCASSFGGGAGETQYFGPGTRLLVL.